This TCR beta chain came from a study of T-cell memory formation after mild COVID-19. This clonotype was detected only a few times. This CDR3 spans 12 amino acids. Germline V CDR1 and CDR2: SQVTM, ANQGSEA. V gave up 4 bases and J gave up 2 bases, with 6 bases separating them. TCRdb re-analysed the 5' RACE reads in MiXCR, keeping a single row per CDR3 protein. The table records 300,000 or so distinct CDR3 sequences, about 17% of them present only once. Sequences were obtained from PBMCs or a T cell subset sorted from them (not recorded which). This sequence was found in a man younger than 35 who had mild COVID-19 (a few samples of this study predate the infection). Cell type and time point are not known. The chain carries TRBV29-1 and TRBJ1-3; no definite D call. This CDR3 reads CSVGWAGNTIYF. The CDR3 coding sequence is TGCAGCGTTGGGTGGGCTGGAAACACCATATATTTT.